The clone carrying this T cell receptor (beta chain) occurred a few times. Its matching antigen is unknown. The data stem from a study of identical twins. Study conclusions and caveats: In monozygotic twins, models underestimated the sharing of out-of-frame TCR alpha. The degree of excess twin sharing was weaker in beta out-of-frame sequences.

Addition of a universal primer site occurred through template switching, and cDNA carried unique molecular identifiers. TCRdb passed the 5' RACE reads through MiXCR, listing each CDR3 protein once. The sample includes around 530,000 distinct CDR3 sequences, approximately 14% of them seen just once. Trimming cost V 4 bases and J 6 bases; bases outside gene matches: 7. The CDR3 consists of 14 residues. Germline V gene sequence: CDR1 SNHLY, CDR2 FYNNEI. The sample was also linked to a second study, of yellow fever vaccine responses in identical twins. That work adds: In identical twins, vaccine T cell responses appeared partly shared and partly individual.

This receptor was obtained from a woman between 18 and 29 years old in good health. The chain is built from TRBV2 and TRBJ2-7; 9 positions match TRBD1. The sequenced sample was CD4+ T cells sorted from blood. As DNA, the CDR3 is TGTGCCAGCAGTGTTTGGGGGACAGGGTTCGAGCAGTACTTC. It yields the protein CASSVWGTGFEQYF. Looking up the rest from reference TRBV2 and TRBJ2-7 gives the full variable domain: EPEVTQTPSHQVTQMGQEVILRCVPISNHLYFYWYRQILGQKVEFLVSFYNNEISEKSEIFDDQFSVERPDGSNFTLKIRSTKLEDSAMYFCASSVWGTGFEQYFGPGTRLTVT.